A selection of T cell receptor beta chains follows, all from one sample in a study of blood T cell repertoires in COVID-19. The assay was immunoSEQ multiplex PCR, and TCRdb's table has in-frame clones only and misses some. The sample lists some 150,000 clones; roughly 85% were seen once. Specimen: peripheral blood. These receptors were taken from a man over 45 with acute or convalescent COVID-19. CDR3s include the opening cysteine and the closing phenylalanine or tryptophan. D genes are given only for firm matches. Where a row states a size, it is once, few, many or the class of an expanded clone; other rows omit it.

clone_size: -; v_call: TRBV11-3; j_call: TRBJ2-7; d_call: -; cdr3_aa: CASSKYGGSYEQYF; cdr3_nt: TGTGCCAGCAGCAAATACGGGGGCTCCTACGAGCAGTACTTC
clone_size: -; v_call: TRBV19; j_call: TRBJ1-5; d_call: TRBD1; cdr3_aa: CASSIVGQGDARGDQPQHF; cdr3_nt: TGTGCCAGTAGTATTGTGGGACAGGGGGATGCGAGAGGGGATCAGCCCCAGCATTTT
clone_size: -; v_call: TRBV3-1/TRBV3-2; j_call: TRBJ2-1; d_call: -; cdr3_aa: CASSFRQGGSYNEQFF; cdr3_nt: TGTGCCAGCAGCTTTAGACAGGGAGGCTCCTACAATGAGCAGTTCTTC
clone_size: -; v_call: TRBV7-8; j_call: TRBJ2-7; d_call: TRBD2; cdr3_aa: CASSFPGLEVEQYF; cdr3_nt: TGTGCCAGCAGCTTTCCGGGACTAGAAGTCGAGCAGTACTTC
clone_size: -; v_call: TRBV13; j_call: TRBJ2-7; d_call: -; cdr3_aa: CASSLNPGESVHEQYF; cdr3_nt: TGTGCCAGCAGCTTAAATCCGGGAGAATCCGTCCACGAGCAGTACTTC
clone_size: -; v_call: TRBV5-1; j_call: TRBJ2-3; d_call: -; cdr3_aa: CASSLVYNTDTQYF; cdr3_nt: TGCGCCAGCAGCTTGGTTTATAACACAGATACGCAGTATTTT
clone_size: -; v_call: TRBV5-1; j_call: TRBJ1-6; d_call: -; cdr3_aa: CASSLVRGAGSPLHF; cdr3_nt: TGCGCCAGCAGCTTGGTTCGGGGGGCAGGATCACCCCTCCACTTT
clone_size: -; v_call: TRBV11-2; j_call: TRBJ1-5; d_call: -; cdr3_aa: CASSTGSNQPQHF; cdr3_nt: TGTGCCAGCAGTACTGGTAGCAATCAGCCCCAGCATTTT
clone_size: -; v_call: TRBV7-9; j_call: TRBJ1-1; d_call: -; cdr3_aa: CASSNRGGRGTAEAFF; cdr3_nt: TGTGCCAGCAGCAACCGCGGGGGTAGGGGTACCGCTGAAGCTTTCTTT
clone_size: -; v_call: TRBV7-3; j_call: TRBJ2-1; d_call: -; cdr3_aa: CASSPPLANLCNEQFF; cdr3_nt: TGTGCCAGCAGCCCCCCCCTAGCGAATCTTTGTAATGAGCAGTTCTTC
clone_size: -; v_call: TRBV5-1; j_call: TRBJ1-3; d_call: TRBD1; cdr3_aa: CASSDTGTAAGNTIYF; cdr3_nt: TGCGCCAGCAGCGATACCGGGACAGCGGCTGGAAACACCATATATTTT
clone_size: -; v_call: TRBV2; j_call: TRBJ1-3; d_call: -; cdr3_aa: CATGGGNPDSGNTIYF; cdr3_nt: TGTGCCACCGGGGGGGGGAACCCCGACTCTGGAAACACCATATATTTT
clone_size: -; v_call: TRBV2; j_call: TRBJ2-1; d_call: -; cdr3_aa: CASPSANGGQFF; cdr3_nt: TGTGCCAGCCCTAGCGCTAATGGCGGGCAGTTCTTC
clone_size: -; v_call: TRBV7-9; j_call: TRBJ2-5; d_call: TRBD1; cdr3_aa: CASSNDREETQYF; cdr3_nt: TGTGCCAGCAGCAACGACAGGGAAGAGACCCAGTACTTC
clone_size: -; v_call: TRBV7-9; j_call: TRBJ2-7; d_call: -; cdr3_aa: CASSLSSNYEQYF; cdr3_nt: TGTGCCAGCAGCTTAAGCTCGAACTACGAGCAGTACTTC
clone_size: -; v_call: TRBV30; j_call: TRBJ1-2; d_call: TRBD1; cdr3_aa: CAWTPTGYGYTF; cdr3_nt: TGTGCCTGGACCCCGACAGGGTATGGCTACACCTTC
clone_size: -; v_call: TRBV10-2; j_call: TRBJ1-2; d_call: TRBD1; cdr3_aa: CASSEDRGTVLYGYTF; cdr3_nt: TGCGCCAGCAGTGAAGATAGGGGGACAGTCCTTTATGGCTACACCTTC
clone_size: -; v_call: TRBV6-6; j_call: TRBJ1-1; d_call: -; cdr3_aa: CASRTGMGAFF; cdr3_nt: TGTGCCAGCAGGACAGGAATGGGAGCTTTCTTT
clone_size: -; v_call: TRBV19; j_call: TRBJ2-3; d_call: TRBD2; cdr3_aa: CASSREGRIDTQYF; cdr3_nt: TGTGCCAGCTCTCGGGAGGGCCGTATAGATACGCAGTATTTT
clone_size: once; v_call: TRBV19; j_call: TRBJ2-3; d_call: TRBD2; cdr3_aa: CASSTSGDRVGDTQYF; cdr3_nt: TGTGCCAGTAGCACTAGCGGGGATAGGGTGGGGGATACGCAGTATTTT
clone_size: -; v_call: TRBV7-9; j_call: TRBJ1-5; d_call: -; cdr3_aa: CASSSQGNDQPQHF; cdr3_nt: TGTGCCAGCAGCTCTCAGGGGAATGATCAGCCCCAGCATTTT
clone_size: few; v_call: TRBV29-1; j_call: TRBJ2-1; d_call: TRBD2; cdr3_aa: CSVEDGLAGTYNEQFF; cdr3_nt: TGCAGCGTTGAAGATGGGCTAGCGGGGACCTACAATGAGCAGTTCTTC
clone_size: -; v_call: TRBV2; j_call: TRBJ1-1; d_call: TRBD1; cdr3_aa: CASRTRTGPAEAFF; cdr3_nt: TGTGCCAGCAGGACGCGGACAGGGCCCGCCGAAGCTTTCTTT
clone_size: -; v_call: TRBV7-2; j_call: TRBJ2-5; d_call: TRBD2; cdr3_aa: CASSSPRGGRETQYF; cdr3_nt: TGTGCCAGCAGCTCCCCCCGGGGGGGCCGAGAGACCCAGTACTTC
clone_size: -; v_call: TRBV25-1; j_call: TRBJ1-5; d_call: -; cdr3_aa: CATSRGGNQPQHF; cdr3_nt: TGTGCCACCTCTCGGGGGGGCAATCAGCCCCAGCATTTT
clone_size: -; v_call: TRBV20-1; j_call: TRBJ2-5; d_call: TRBD2; cdr3_aa: CSASLFPGFTGGVGGETQYF; cdr3_nt: TGCAGTGCTAGTCTGTTTCCTGGGTTTACGGGAGGAGTCGGGGGGGAGACCCAGTACTTC
clone_size: -; v_call: TRBV5-8; j_call: TRBJ1-5; d_call: TRBD1; cdr3_aa: CASSLNTGGGQPQHF; cdr3_nt: TGTGCCAGCAGCTTGAACACAGGGGGCGGGCAGCCCCAGCATTTT
clone_size: -; v_call: TRBV11-3; j_call: TRBJ1-2; d_call: TRBD1; cdr3_aa: CASSLDGRGRFFYGYTF; cdr3_nt: TGTGCCAGCAGCTTAGATGGCAGGGGGAGGTTCTTTTATGGCTACACCTTC
clone_size: -; v_call: TRBV12-3/TRBV12-4; j_call: TRBJ2-1; d_call: -; cdr3_aa: CASSVELRNEQFF; cdr3_nt: TGTGCCAGCAGTGTCGAACTCCGGAATGAGCAGTTCTTC
clone_size: -; v_call: TRBV3-1/TRBV3-2; j_call: TRBJ1-5; d_call: -; cdr3_aa: CASSLGGQPQHF; cdr3_nt: TGTGCCAGCAGCCTAGGCGGTCAGCCCCAGCATTTT
clone_size: few; v_call: TRBV28; j_call: TRBJ2-7; d_call: TRBD2; cdr3_aa: CAIGYAGGTYEQYF; cdr3_nt: TGTGCCATTGGTTATGCGGGGGGCACCTACGAGCAGTACTTC
clone_size: -; v_call: TRBV7-9; j_call: TRBJ1-3; d_call: -; cdr3_aa: CASSLTGGPSGNTIYF; cdr3_nt: TGTGCCAGCAGTCTTACCGGAGGCCCCTCTGGAAACACCATATATTTT
clone_size: -; v_call: TRBV19; j_call: TRBJ1-2; d_call: TRBD1; cdr3_aa: CASRERDRVGYGYTF; cdr3_nt: TGTGCCAGTAGAGAGAGGGACAGGGTCGGCTATGGCTACACCTTC
clone_size: once; v_call: TRBV3-1/TRBV3-2; j_call: TRBJ2-3; d_call: -; cdr3_aa: CASSQATRRTDTQYF; cdr3_nt: TGTGCCAGCAGCCAAGCAACTAGAAGGACAGATACGCAGTATTTT
clone_size: few; v_call: TRBV3-1/TRBV3-2; j_call: TRBJ1-2; d_call: TRBD1; cdr3_aa: CASSPGQDGYTF; cdr3_nt: TGTGCCAGCAGCCCGGGACAGGATGGCTACACCTTC
clone_size: once; v_call: TRBV4-2; j_call: TRBJ2-7; d_call: -; cdr3_aa: CASSQGYSLSYEQYF; cdr3_nt: TGTGCCAGCAGCCAAGGGTACAGCCTTTCCTACGAGCAGTACTTC
clone_size: -; v_call: TRBV2; j_call: TRBJ2-1; d_call: -; cdr3_aa: CASSRLVNSNEQFF; cdr3_nt: TGTGCCAGCAGTCGGCTCGTGAACAGCAATGAGCAGTTCTTC
clone_size: once; v_call: TRBV4-1; j_call: TRBJ2-1; d_call: TRBD2; cdr3_aa: CASSQVSRGRGVNEQFF; cdr3_nt: TGCGCCAGCAGCCAAGTCTCTCGCGGGAGGGGTGTGAATGAGCAGTTCTTC
clone_size: -; v_call: TRBV9; j_call: TRBJ2-5; d_call: -; cdr3_aa: CASCVGGTKTTQYF; cdr3_nt: TGTGCCAGCTGCGTGGGGGGAACCAAGACGACCCAGTACTTC
clone_size: few; v_call: TRBV2; j_call: TRBJ2-5; d_call: -; cdr3_aa: CASREIYEKRKETQYF; cdr3_nt: TGTGCCAGCAGGGAGATTTACGAGAAAAGAAAAGAGACCCAGTACTTC
clone_size: -; v_call: TRBV5-6; j_call: TRBJ2-3; d_call: -; cdr3_aa: CASSLAGETTDTQYF; cdr3_nt: TGTGCCAGCAGCTTGGCGGGGGAAACCACAGATACGCAGTATTTT
clone_size: -; v_call: TRBV9; j_call: TRBJ2-2; d_call: TRBD1; cdr3_aa: CASSVEQGTTGELFF; cdr3_nt: TGTGCCAGCAGCGTAGAACAGGGGACCACCGGGGAGCTGTTTTTT